Listed below are T cell receptor beta chains from one sample, sequenced in a study of T cell responses to AZD1222 COVID-19 vaccine. Data came from immunoSEQ multiplex PCR; TCRdb stores just in-frame clones and leaves some out. Seen here are over 25,000 clones, roughly 78% observed once, and the top ten hold roughly 5%. The sample consisted of peripheral blood, taken on day 0 of AZD1222 vaccination. The receptors here all came from an adult in good health. Each CDR3 is given with its conserved first and last residue. D genes are given only for firm matches. Clone size appears in some rows only: once, few, many, or a class for an expanded clone.

V gene: TRBV9
D gene: TRBD2
clone size: NA
CDR3 protein: CASSVTSSGRRNTDTQYF

V gene: TRBV10-2
D gene: NA
clone size: few
CDR3 protein: CASSDFYEQYF

V gene: TRBV5-4
D gene: NA
clone size: few
CDR3 protein: CASSRQNSYEQYF

V gene: TRBV3-1/TRBV3-2
D gene: NA
clone size: NA
CDR3 protein: CASSQDSPREQYF

V gene: TRBV3-1/TRBV3-2
D gene: NA
clone size: NA
CDR3 protein: CASSTGLRNEQYF

V gene: TRBV18
D gene: NA
clone size: NA
CDR3 protein: CASSPRFQGRIGETQYF

V gene: TRBV6-5
D gene: TRBD2
clone size: few
CDR3 protein: CASSYSGLAGLNEQFF

V gene: TRBV19
D gene: NA
clone size: NA
CDR3 protein: CASLALPYTEAFF

V gene: TRBV10-2
D gene: TRBD1
clone size: NA
CDR3 protein: CASSARTGVEQYF

V gene: TRBV29-1
D gene: NA
clone size: medium-sized
CDR3 protein: CSVDQGDYGYTF

V gene: TRBV10-3
D gene: NA
clone size: NA
CDR3 protein: CAISERQEVNTEAFF

V gene: TRBV7-9
D gene: NA
clone size: once
CDR3 protein: CASSRQGPAETQYF

V gene: TRBV19
D gene: NA
clone size: once
CDR3 protein: CASSLNGINYGYTF

V gene: TRBV9
D gene: NA
clone size: NA
CDR3 protein: CASNKDSNQETQYF

V gene: TRBV10-3
D gene: NA
clone size: NA
CDR3 protein: CAISDSQTKQETQYF

V gene: TRBV11-3
D gene: NA
clone size: NA
CDR3 protein: CASSLEGRGNNYGYTF

V gene: TRBV5-1
D gene: NA
clone size: NA
CDR3 protein: CASAGRAGGGLYGYTF

V gene: TRBV6-2/TRBV6-3
D gene: NA
clone size: NA
CDR3 protein: CASSYIGGTNEKLFF

V gene: TRBV6-1
D gene: TRBD2
clone size: NA
CDR3 protein: CASSEAWAGGNQETQYF

V gene: TRBV4-3
D gene: NA
clone size: few
CDR3 protein: CASSQNTGGSNQPQHF

V gene: TRBV1
D gene: NA
clone size: few
CDR3 protein: CTSSGAVCAKTYGYTF

V gene: TRBV27
D gene: NA
clone size: NA
CDR3 protein: CASSPDSDYGYTF

V gene: TRBV10-3
D gene: NA
clone size: NA
CDR3 protein: CAISESGVPKGYGYTF

V gene: TRBV6-5
D gene: NA
clone size: NA
CDR3 protein: CASKPDSNQPQHF

V gene: TRBV13
D gene: NA
clone size: NA
CDR3 protein: CASSVVDTQETQYF

V gene: TRBV19
D gene: TRBD1
clone size: NA
CDR3 protein: CASSPGQGRWSNQPQHF

V gene: TRBV6-1
D gene: TRBD2
clone size: NA
CDR3 protein: CASSELAGGQETQYF

V gene: TRBV6-5
D gene: NA
clone size: NA
CDR3 protein: CASSWSSNYGYTF

V gene: TRBV7-2
D gene: TRBD2
clone size: NA
CDR3 protein: CASSPRVAGGLSGELFF

V gene: TRBV11-3
D gene: NA
clone size: NA
CDR3 protein: CASGPSGLGYYGYTF

V gene: TRBV6-2/TRBV6-3
D gene: TRBD2
clone size: few
CDR3 protein: CASSYVRGTSVWIQYF

V gene: TRBV7-2
D gene: NA
clone size: NA
CDR3 protein: CASSPDLTNTGELFF

V gene: TRBV28
D gene: TRBD2
clone size: once
CDR3 protein: CASIAGGLNTQYF

V gene: TRBV6-2/TRBV6-3
D gene: NA
clone size: NA
CDR3 protein: CASSYVAGYSDTQYF

V gene: TRBV6-5
D gene: NA
clone size: few
CDR3 protein: CASSTSSGNTIYF

V gene: TRBV5-1
D gene: TRBD2
clone size: NA
CDR3 protein: CASSVQGLAGANTGELFF